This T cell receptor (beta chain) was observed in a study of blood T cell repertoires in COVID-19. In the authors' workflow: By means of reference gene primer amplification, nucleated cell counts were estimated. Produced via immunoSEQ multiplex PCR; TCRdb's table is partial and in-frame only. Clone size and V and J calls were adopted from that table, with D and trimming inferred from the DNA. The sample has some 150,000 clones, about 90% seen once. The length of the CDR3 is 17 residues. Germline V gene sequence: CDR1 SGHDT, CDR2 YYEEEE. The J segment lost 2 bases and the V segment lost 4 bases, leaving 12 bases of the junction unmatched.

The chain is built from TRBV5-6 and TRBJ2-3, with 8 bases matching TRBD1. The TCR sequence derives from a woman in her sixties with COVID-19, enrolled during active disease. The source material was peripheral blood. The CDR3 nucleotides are TGTGCCAGCAGCCTACGGGACAGGAGGCGATTCACAGATACGCAGTATTTT. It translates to CASSLRDRRRFTDTQYF.